This TCR beta chain was obtained from a study of T-cell memory formation after mild COVID-19. Findings and caveats of the study: A balance of CD4 and CD8 characterized clones contracting day 15 to 85, whereas later expanders leaned CD4+. The appearance of some responding clones in pre-infection memory suggested that cross-reactive memory joined.

From the 5' RACE reads, TCRdb called clonotypes with MiXCR, one entry per CDR3 protein. This sample has 110,000 to 150,000 distinct CDR3 sequences, with 20% to 25% found just once. Of note for this clonotype: Its antigen is unknown.

The J segment lost 5 bases and the V segment lost 0 bases, leaving 8 bases of the junction unmatched. The CDR3 contains 16 residues. Germline V gene lookup returns CDR1 DFQATT and CDR2 SNEGSKA (reference sequence). The genes are TRBV20-1 and TRBJ2-7; the match to TRBD2 covers 12 bases. The material sequenced was PBMCs or a T cell subset sorted from them (not recorded which). This receptor was identified in an adult woman who had mild COVID-19 (a few samples of this study predate the infection). Cell type and time point are not known. The CDR3 region is CSARDPWTSGKHEQYF. In DNA form, the CDR3 reads TGCAGTGCTAGAGATCCTTGGACTAGCGGGAAGCACGAGCAGTACTTC.